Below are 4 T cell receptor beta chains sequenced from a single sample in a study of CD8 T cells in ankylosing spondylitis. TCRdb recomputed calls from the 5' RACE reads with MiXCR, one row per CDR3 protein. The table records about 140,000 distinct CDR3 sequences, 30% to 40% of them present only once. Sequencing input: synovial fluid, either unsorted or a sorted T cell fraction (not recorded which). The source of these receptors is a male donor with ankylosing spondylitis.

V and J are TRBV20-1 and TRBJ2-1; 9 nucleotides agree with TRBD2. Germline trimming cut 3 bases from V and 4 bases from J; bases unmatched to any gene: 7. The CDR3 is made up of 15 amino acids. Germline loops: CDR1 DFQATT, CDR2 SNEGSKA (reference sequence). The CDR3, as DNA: TGCAGTGCTAGTTTGGCTAGCGGGAATTACAATGAGCAGTTCTTC. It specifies CSASLASGNYNEQFF.

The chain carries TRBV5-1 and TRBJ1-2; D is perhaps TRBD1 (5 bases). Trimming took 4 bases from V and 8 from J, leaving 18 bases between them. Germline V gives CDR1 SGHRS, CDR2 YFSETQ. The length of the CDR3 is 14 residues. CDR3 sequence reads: CASSMDTGLSGYTF. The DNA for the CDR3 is TGCGCCAGCAGCATGGACACGGGCCTGTCGGGCTACACCTTC. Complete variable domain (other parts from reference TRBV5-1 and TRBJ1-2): KAGVTQTPRYLIKTRGQQVTLSCSPISGHRSVSWYQQTPGQGLQFLFEYFSETQRNKGNFPGRFSGRQFSNSRSEMNVSTLELGDSALYLCASSMDTGLSGYTFGSGTRLTVV.

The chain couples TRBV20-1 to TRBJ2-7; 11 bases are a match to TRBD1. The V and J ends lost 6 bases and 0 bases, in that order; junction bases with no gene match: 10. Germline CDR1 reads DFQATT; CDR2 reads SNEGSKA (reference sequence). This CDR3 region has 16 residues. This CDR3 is CSAQDPGQGGSYEQYF. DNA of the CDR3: TGCAGTGCCCAAGACCCGGGACAGGGGGGCTCCTACGAGCAGTACTTC.

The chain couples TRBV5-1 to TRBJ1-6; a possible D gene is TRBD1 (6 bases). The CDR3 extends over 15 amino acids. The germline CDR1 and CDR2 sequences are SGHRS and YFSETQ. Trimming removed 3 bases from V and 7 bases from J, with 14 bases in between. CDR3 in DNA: TGCGCCAGCAGCTCCTTAGGGGGGCCCAATTCACCCCTCCACTTT. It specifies CASSSLGGPNSPLHF. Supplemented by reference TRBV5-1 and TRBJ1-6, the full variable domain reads KAGVTQTPRYLIKTRGQQVTLSCSPISGHRSVSWYQQTPGQGLQFLFEYFSETQRNKGNFPGRFSGRQFSNSRSEMNVSTLELGDSALYLCASSSLGGPNSPLHFGNGTRLTVT.